This T cell receptor (beta chain) stems from a study of radiation and T cells in renal cell carcinoma. Broader study findings: Pretreatment tumor biopsies were lacking, so baseline clonotypes are unknown. From baseline, blood top tumor clonotypes peaked at 2 weeks post-radiation.

This clone showed up just a few times. Its antigen is undetermined. Measured with immunoSEQ multiplex PCR; TCRdb has only the in-frame clones, and not every one. The sample lists 130,000 to 150,000 clones; 86% were seen once. Germline V gives CDR1 SGHNT, CDR2 YYREEE (reference sequence). V lost 2 bases, J lost 7 bases, and 10 bases lay in between. The CDR3 is 12 residues long. The time point was: blood 4 weeks post-SBRT, at nephrectomy. The treatment: 15 Gy SBRT to primary tumor, nephrectomy 4 weeks later. Nephrectomy followed 15 Gy stereotactic body radiation by 4 weeks. The patient's renal cell carcinoma had clear cell pathology.

The chain has TRBV5-4 and TRBJ2-7; TRBD2 might be the D (5 bases). This sample comprised blood, obtained from a patient whose treatment included radiotherapy and nephrectomy. The clonotype was recovered from a woman aged 45-65 years with renal cell carcinoma. The CDR3 sequence is CASSFTRGEQYF. The CDR3 DNA sequence: TGTGCCAGCAGCTTTACTCGGGGTGAGCAGTACTTC.